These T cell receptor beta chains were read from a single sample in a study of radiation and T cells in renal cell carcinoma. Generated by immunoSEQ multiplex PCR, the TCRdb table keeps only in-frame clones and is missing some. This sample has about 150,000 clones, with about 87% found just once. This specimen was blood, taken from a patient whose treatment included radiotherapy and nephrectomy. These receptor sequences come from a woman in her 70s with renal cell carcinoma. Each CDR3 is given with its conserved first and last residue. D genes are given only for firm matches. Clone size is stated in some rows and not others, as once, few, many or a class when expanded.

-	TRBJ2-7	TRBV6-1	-	CASSIEVGYEQYF	TGTGCCAGCAGTATTGAGGTAGGCTACGAGCAGTACTTC
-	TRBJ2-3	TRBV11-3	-	CASSSGPTDTQYF	TGTGCCAGCAGCTCCGGGCCCACAGATACGCAGTATTTT
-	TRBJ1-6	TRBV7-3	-	CASSLIDRPDSPLHF	TGTGCCAGCAGCCTTATCGACAGGCCCGATTCACCCCTCCACTTT
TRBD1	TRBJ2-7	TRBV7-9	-	CASSTGTVYEQYF	TGTGCCAGCAGCACCGGGACAGTGTACGAGCAGTACTTC
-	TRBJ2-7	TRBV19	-	CASSMWGPSSYEQYF	TGTGCCAGTAGTATGTGGGGGCCAAGCTCCTACGAGCAGTACTTC
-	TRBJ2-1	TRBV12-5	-	CASGLAHNEQFF	TGTGCTAGTGGGCTGGCGCACAATGAGCAGTTCTTC
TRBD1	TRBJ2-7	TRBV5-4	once	CASSLRGGDYEQYF	TGTGCCAGCAGCCTCCGAGGGGGCGACTACGAGCAGTACTTC
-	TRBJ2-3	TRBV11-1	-	CASSFGDDSTDTQYF	TGTGCCAGCAGCTTCGGAGACGACAGCACAGATACGCAGTATTTT
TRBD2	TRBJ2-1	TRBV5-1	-	CASSSLLAGVSSYNEQFF	TGCGCCAGCAGCTCATTACTAGCGGGGGTCAGCTCCTACAATGAGCAGTTCTTC
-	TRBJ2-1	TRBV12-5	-	CASVQDGFYYNEQFF	TGTGCTAGTGTCCAGGACGGATTCTACTACAATGAGCAGTTCTTC
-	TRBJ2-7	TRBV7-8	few	CASSLGRTASYEQYF	TGTGCCAGCAGCTTAGGCCGGACAGCCTCCTACGAGCAGTACTTC
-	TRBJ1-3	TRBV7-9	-	CASSLGTGPSGNTIYF	TGTGCCAGCAGCTTAGGCACAGGTCCCTCTGGAAACACCATATATTTT
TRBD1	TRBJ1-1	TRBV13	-	CASSSKTGLNTEAFF	TGTGCCAGCAGCTCAAAGACAGGGTTGAACACTGAAGCTTTCTTT
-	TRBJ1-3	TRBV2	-	CASRRGASGNTIYF	TGTGCCAGCAGAAGGGGGGCTAGTGGAAACACCATATATTTT
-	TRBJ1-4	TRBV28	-	CASSGRGVGSEKLFF	TGTGCCAGCAGTGGTCGCGGGGTCGGTTCTGAAAAACTGTTTTTT
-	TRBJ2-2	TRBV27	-	CATRPRGNTGELFF	TGTGCCACCCGCCCCAGGGGGAACACCGGGGAGCTGTTTTTT
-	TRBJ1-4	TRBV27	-	CASAAGLNEKLFF	TGTGCCAGCGCTGCGGGACTTAATGAAAAACTGTTTTTT
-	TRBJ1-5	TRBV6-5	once	CASSQKPFSNQPQHF	TGTGCCAGCAGCCAGAAGCCGTTTAGCAATCAGCCCCAGCATTTT
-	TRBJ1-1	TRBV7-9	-	CASSSRDHNTEAFF	TGTGCCAGCAGCTCCCGGGACCACAACACTGAAGCTTTCTTT
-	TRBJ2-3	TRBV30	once	CAWSVRRKTDTQYF	TGTGCCTGGAGTGTACGCAGGAAGACAGATACGCAGTATTTT
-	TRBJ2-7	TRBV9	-	CASSVDPGVTYEQYF	TGTGCCAGCAGCGTAGATCCGGGGGTGACCTACGAGCAGTACTTC
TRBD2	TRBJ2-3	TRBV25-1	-	CASSGYAGGRDTQYF	TGTGCCAGCAGTGGGTACGCGGGGGGTAGGGATACGCAGTATTTT
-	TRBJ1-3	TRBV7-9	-	CASSLKGDPSF	TGTGCCAGCAGCTTAAAGGGGGACCCCTCTTTT
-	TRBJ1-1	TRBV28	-	CASRSIDMNTEAFF	TGTGCCAGCAGATCGATAGACATGAACACTGAAGCTTTCTTT
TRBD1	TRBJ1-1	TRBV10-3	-	CAISKDRASTEAFF	TGTGCCATCAGTAAGGACAGGGCGTCCACTGAAGCTTTCTTT
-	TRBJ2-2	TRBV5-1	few	CASSLVASLTGELFF	TGCGCCAGCAGCTTGGTGGCTAGCCTTACCGGGGAGCTGTTTTTT